A few counts support the clone carrying this T cell receptor beta chain. Its target is unknown. Germline CDR1 and CDR2: SGHVS and FQNEAQ. Trimming took off 3 bases at V and 6 bases at J, with 9 bases between the two ends. This CDR3 spans 13 amino acids. The data were obtained in a study of T cells after yellow fever vaccination. At the level of the study: SMART-Seq v4 Ultra Low Input prepared libraries from low-cell fractions. Overall study results and limits: It was a weaker secondary response, yet one that peaked faster, at day 5 versus 15.

MiXCR, run by TCRdb on the 5' RACE reads, gives a single entry per CDR3 protein. The data hold hundreds of thousands of distinct CDR3 sequences, with more than 9% observed a single time. The specimen comprised PBMCs, sampled on the day of the first yellow fever vaccination. The TCR sequence derives from a man aged 18 to 35 who received the YFV17D yellow fever vaccine. The rearrangement joins TRBV7-8 to TRBJ1-5; D is unclear. CDR3: CASSFHGFQPQHF. The CDR3 nucleotides read TGTGCCAGCAGCTTCCATGGTTTTCAGCCCCAGCATTTT.